The next 21 T cell receptor beta chains were all read from a single sample in a study of beta chain features in type 1 diabetes. TCRB transcripts that were expressed got sequenced, as all of the isolated RNA had been reverse transcribed. Method: immunoSEQ multiplex PCR; TCRdb's copy keeps in-frame clones and lacks some. Of about 370,000 clones listed, about 14% are singletons. The source material was naive CD4+ T cells from blood. Source of these receptors: a woman aged 18-30 years in good health.

This clone has only a few counts. The chain combines TRBV21-1 with TRBJ2-7; no DNA check was done on the table's D call, TRBD1. TRBV21-1 is annotated as a pseudogene. The CDR3 totals 12 residues. The CDR3 DNA reads TGTGCCAGCAGCCCCCCCAACTACGAGCAGTACTTC. Its translation is CASSPPNYEQYF.

This clone appeared a few times. CDR3 sequence: CTRNTGELFF. CDR3 coding DNA: TGCACTCGGAACACCGGGGAGCTGTTTTTT. V usage is TRBV20-1 and J usage is TRBJ2-2, with D uncertain. The CDR3 is 10 amino acids. The germline V gene has CDR1 DFQATT and CDR2 SNEGSKA (reference sequence).

This sequence joins TRBV2 and TRBJ2-1, with a possible D match to TRBD2 (6 bases). CDR1 SNHLY and CDR2 FYNNEI come from the germline V gene. Trimming shortened V by 7 bases and J by 6 bases, and 16 bases separated the two germline ends. The CDR3 covers 14 residues. In nucleotides, the CDR3 is TGTGCCAGCACGACCCGGGGACTCCTCAATGAGCAGTTCTTC. As protein: CASTTRGLLNEQFF.

The sample holds a few counts of this clone. This rearrangement joins TRBV27 to TRBJ2-6, with unresolved D. CDR3 length equals 16 residues. Looked up from germline, CDR1 is MNHEY and CDR2 is SMNVEV (reference sequence). V lost 6 bases, J lost 4 bases, and 16 bases lay in between. The CDR3 is CASSKISHPGANVLTF. The CDR3 nucleotides read TGTGCCAGCAGCAAAATAAGCCACCCCGGGGCCAACGTCCTGACTTTC.

V is TRBV18 and J is TRBJ1-5, with D maybe TRBD1 (6 bases). CDR1 and CDR2 from the germline V gene are KGHSH and LQKENI. Trimming removed 6 bases from V and 2 bases from J, with 14 bases in between. There are 15 residues in the CDR3. CDR3 in DNA: TGTGCCAGCTCCGCCCTACAGGGAGGCAATCAGCCCCAGCATTTT. Translation gives CASSALQGGNQPQHF.

This clone was picked up a small number of times. This chain connects TRBV28 to TRBJ2-1, with D possibly matching TRBD2 (6 bases). Per the germline V gene, CDR1 is MDHEN and CDR2 is SYDVKM. The CDR3 runs 13 residues. V lost 6 bases, J lost 3 bases, and 9 bases lay in between. The CDR3 loop is CASSAGFYNEQFF. The CDR3 bases are TGTGCCAGCAGCGCGGGGTTCTACAATGAGCAGTTCTTC.

This clone has just a few counts. The rearrangement joins TRBV6-5 to TRBJ2-7; 8 bases agree with TRBD2. The CDR3 contains 14 residues. The germline gives CDR1 MNHEY, CDR2 SVGAGI. V lost 5 bases, J lost 6 bases, and 9 bases stayed unmatched. CDR3 loop: CASSTSGSYSEQYF. CDR3 nucleotides: TGTGCCAGCAGTACCAGCGGGAGCTATAGCGAGCAGTACTTC.

This clone was seen only a few times. The rearrangement joins TRBV7-7 to TRBJ2-3; no firm D call. The germline gives CDR1 SSHAT, CDR2 FNYEAQ (reference sequence). Trimming took off 5 bases at V and 4 bases at J, with 13 bases between the two ends. The CDR3 extends over 14 amino acids. CDR3 sequence: CASSPGYSADTQYF. The CDR3 coding sequence is TGTGCCAGCAGCCCAGGCTACTCGGCAGATACGCAGTATTTT.

V gene TRBV30 combines with J gene TRBJ2-7; 9 nucleotides align to TRBD1. CDR1 and CDR2 (germline): GTSNPN, SVGIG (reference sequence). The CDR3 runs 12 residues. V gave up 0 bases and J gave up 6 bases; unmatched junction bases: 0. This chain's CDR3 is CAWSVQGAEQYF. CDR3 nucleotides: TGTGCCTGGAGTGTACAGGGGGCCGAGCAGTACTTC.

A word on this clone: The same CDR3 is also encoded by other DNA sequences in this sample. The V call is TRBV10-3, the J call TRBJ2-7; 10 bases line up with TRBD1. The junction had 6 bases not matched to a gene; V was cut back by 6 bases and J by 7 bases. The CDR3 contains 13 residues. Germline values: CDR1 ENHRY, CDR2 SYGVKD. The CDR3 region is CAIRGTGVGEQYF. The CDR3 coding sequence is TGTGCCATCAGGGGGACAGGGGTAGGTGAGCAGTACTTC.

This clone was observed a handful of times. This sequence joins TRBV30 and TRBJ2-7; TRBD1 might be the D (5 bases). Germline V gives CDR1 GTSNPN, CDR2 SVGIG (reference sequence). Trimming stripped 2 bases from V and 2 bases from J, with 16 bases between. The CDR3 is 15 residues long. CDR3 in amino acids: CAWSYVGPTPYEQYF. CDR3 DNA: TGTGCCTGGAGTTACGTGGGGCCGACCCCCTACGAGCAGTACTTC. Together with reference TRBV30 and TRBJ2-7, the CDR3 gives the full variable domain: SQTIHQWPATLVQPVGSPLSLECTVEGTSNPNLYWYRQAAGRGLQLLFYSVGIGQISSEVPQNLSASRPQDRQFILSSKKLLLSDSGFYLCAWSYVGPTPYEQYFGPGTRLTVT.

This clone was seen a few times. This specimen includes other DNA sequences encoding the same CDR3. The genes are TRBV30 and TRBJ1-5; no clear D. The CDR3 is made up of 13 amino acids. V dropped 0 bases and J dropped 4 bases, with 7 bases sitting between them. CDR1 GTSNPN and CDR2 SVGIG come from the germline V gene (reference sequence). This chain's CDR3 is CAWSVTGNQPQHF. In nucleotides, the CDR3 is TGTGCCTGGAGTGTTACGGGGAATCAGCCCCAGCATTTT.

This clone came up a few times. J is TRBJ2-1 and V is TRBV6-5; TRBD1 might be the D (6 bases). This CDR3 spans 15 amino acids. The germline V and J ends were trimmed by 5 bases and 12 bases, with 23 bases remaining between them. Germline CDR1 and CDR2: MNHEY and SVGAGI. CDR3 region: CASSREGPRGGWQFF. DNA for the CDR3: TGTGCCAGCAGTCGAGAGGGGCCTAGAGGGGGATGGCAGTTCTTC.

The genes are TRBV28 and TRBJ2-1; TRBD2 agrees at 8 bases. The V segment lost 7 bases and the J segment 5 bases; nucleotides outside the gene matches: 7. The V gene's germline CDR1 is MDHEN and CDR2 SYDVKM. The CDR3 loop spans 14 amino acids. The DNA of the CDR3 is TGTGCCAGCAAGGTAGCGGGAAGCCACAATGAGCAGTTCTTC. It is translated as CASKVAGSHNEQFF.

J is TRBJ1-2 and V is TRBV6-5; 9 bases map to TRBD1. V trimming: 5 bases; J trimming: 6 bases; junction bases outside the gene matches: 7. This CDR3 spans 14 amino acids. CDR1 is MNHEY and CDR2 is SVGAGI in the germline V gene. The CDR3: CASSPGTGRNGYTF. CDR3 DNA: TGTGCCAGCAGTCCTGGGACAGGGAGGAATGGCTACACCTTC.

In this sample, this clone turned up a few times. The gene calls are TRBV10-3 and TRBJ2-7; D gene unclear. V was cut by 2 bases and J by 7 bases, with 9 bases left in between. The CDR3 is 12 amino acids. The germline V gene has CDR1 ENHRY and CDR2 SYGVKD. The CDR3 region is CAISETAPEQYF. In DNA form, the CDR3 reads TGTGCCATCAGTGAGACTGCCCCTGAGCAGTACTTC.

Points on this clone: Other DNA variants within this sample encode the same CDR3. This sequence joins TRBV5-1 and TRBJ2-3, with 9 bases fitting TRBD1. CDR3 length: 13 amino acids. With V trimmed by 3 bases and J by 4 bases, 0 bases remained unmatched. CDR1 is SGHRS and CDR2 is YFSETQ in the germline V gene. CDR3 in DNA: TGCGCCAGCAGCTACAGGGGGCCAGATACGCAGTATTTT. Its translation is CASSYRGPDTQYF.

The chain carries TRBV2 and TRBJ2-2; 7 bases line up with TRBD1. CDR1 SNHLY and CDR2 FYNNEI come from the germline V gene. The CDR3 loop spans 13 amino acids. With 6 bases clipped from V and 6 bases from J, the junction kept 4 bases outside the gene matches. The CDR3 protein is CASSADRPGELFF. CDR3 bases: TGTGCCAGCAGCGCGGACAGGCCCGGGGAGCTGTTTTTT.

The chain couples TRBV28 to TRBJ2-3, with 8 bases fitting TRBD1. The ends lost 4 bases at V and 7 bases at J; junction bases unmatched: 10. The V gene's germline CDR1 is MDHEN and CDR2 SYDVKM. The CDR3 is 15 residues long. The CDR3 protein is CASSSSQGATNTQYF. The DNA for the CDR3 is TGTGCCAGCAGTTCAAGTCAGGGGGCTACAAATACGCAGTATTTT.

This clone was found a few times. The J gene is TRBJ2-6, the V gene TRBV15; D possibly corresponds to TRBD1 (5 bases). The CDR3 runs 16 residues. Trimming pared 4 bases from V and 0 bases from J, leaving 10 bases between. Germline V gives CDR1 LNHNV, CDR2 YYDKDF (reference sequence). CDR3 nucleotide sequence: TGTGCCACCAGCACAGGACAAAACTCTGGGGCCAACGTCCTGACTTTC. Its translation is CATSTGQNSGANVLTF.

The rearrangement links TRBV2 to TRBJ1-5; TRBD1 matches at 8 bases. V lost 5 bases and J lost 0; bases outside the gene matches: 3. Looked up from germline, CDR1 is SNHLY and CDR2 is FYNNEI. There are 15 residues in the CDR3. CDR3 bases: TGTGCCAGCAGTTGGGACAGGTATAGCAATCAGCCCCAGCATTTT. Protein sequence: CASSWDRYSNQPQHF.